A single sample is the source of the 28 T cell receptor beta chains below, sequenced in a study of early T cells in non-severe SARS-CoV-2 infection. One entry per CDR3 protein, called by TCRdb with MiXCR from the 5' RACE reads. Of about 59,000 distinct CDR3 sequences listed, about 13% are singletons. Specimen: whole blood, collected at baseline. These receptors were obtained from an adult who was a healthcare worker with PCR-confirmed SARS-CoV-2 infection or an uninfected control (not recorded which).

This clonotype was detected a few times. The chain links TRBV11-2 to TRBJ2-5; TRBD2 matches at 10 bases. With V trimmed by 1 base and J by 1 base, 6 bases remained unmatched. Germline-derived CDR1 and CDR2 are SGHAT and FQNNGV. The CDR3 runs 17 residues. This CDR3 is CASSLGLLAGLQETQYF. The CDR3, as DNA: TGTGCCAGCAGCTTAGGTCTACTAGCGGGGCTCCAAGAGACCCAGTACTTC.

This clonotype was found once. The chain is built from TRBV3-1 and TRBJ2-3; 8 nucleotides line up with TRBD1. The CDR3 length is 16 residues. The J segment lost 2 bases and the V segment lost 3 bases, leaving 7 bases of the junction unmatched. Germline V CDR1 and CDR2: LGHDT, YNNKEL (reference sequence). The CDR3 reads CASSHRVTGVTDTQYF. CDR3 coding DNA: TGTGCCAGCAGCCATCGAGTGACAGGGGTCACAGATACGCAGTATTTT.

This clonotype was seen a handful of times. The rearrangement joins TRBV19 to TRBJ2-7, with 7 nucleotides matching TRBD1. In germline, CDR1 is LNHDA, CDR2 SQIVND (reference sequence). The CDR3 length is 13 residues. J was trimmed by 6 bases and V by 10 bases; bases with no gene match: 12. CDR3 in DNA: TGTGCCACTGGGACAGCGGTGGTGAGCGAGCAGTACTTC. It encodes CATGTAVVSEQYF.

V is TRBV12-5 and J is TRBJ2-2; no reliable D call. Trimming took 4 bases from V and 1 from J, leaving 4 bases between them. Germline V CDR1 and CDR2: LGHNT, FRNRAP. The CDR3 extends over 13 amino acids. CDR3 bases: TGTGCTAGTGGTTCACAGAACACCGGGGAGCTGTTTTTT. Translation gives CASGSQNTGELFF.

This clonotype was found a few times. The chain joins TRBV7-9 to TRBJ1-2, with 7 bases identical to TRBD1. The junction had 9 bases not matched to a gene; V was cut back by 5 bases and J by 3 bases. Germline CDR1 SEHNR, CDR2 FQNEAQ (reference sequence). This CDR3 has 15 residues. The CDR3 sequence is CASSAKQGFDYGYTF. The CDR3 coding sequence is TGTGCCAGCAGCGCCAAACAGGGGTTCGACTATGGCTACACCTTC.

The CDR3 loop reads CSVRRGDYGYTF. The CDR3 DNA reads TGCAGCGTACGCAGAGGTGACTATGGCTACACCTTC. The chain links TRBV29-1 to TRBJ1-2; no clear D gene. Trimming removed 6 bases from V and 3 bases from J, with 11 bases in between. Germline-derived CDR1 and CDR2 are SQVTM and ANQGSEA. This CDR3 is built from 12 residues.

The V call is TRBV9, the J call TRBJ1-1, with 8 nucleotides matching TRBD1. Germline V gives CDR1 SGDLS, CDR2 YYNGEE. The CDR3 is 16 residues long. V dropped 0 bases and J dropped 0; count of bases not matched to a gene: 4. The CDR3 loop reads CASSVVQGAVNTEAFF. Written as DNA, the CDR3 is TGTGCCAGCAGCGTAGTTCAGGGGGCCGTGAACACTGAAGCTTTCTTT.

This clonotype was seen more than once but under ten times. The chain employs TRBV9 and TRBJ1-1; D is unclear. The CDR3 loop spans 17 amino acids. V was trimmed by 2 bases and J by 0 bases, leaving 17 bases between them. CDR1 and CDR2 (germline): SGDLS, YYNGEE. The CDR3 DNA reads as TGTGCCAGCAGCGTTCCGCGGAGTAATCCTATGAACACTGAAGCTTTCTTT. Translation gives CASSVPRSNPMNTEAFF.

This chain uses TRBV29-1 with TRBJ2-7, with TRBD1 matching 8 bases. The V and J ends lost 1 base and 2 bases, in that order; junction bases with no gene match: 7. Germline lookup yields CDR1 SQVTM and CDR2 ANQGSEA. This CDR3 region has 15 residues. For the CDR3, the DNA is TGCAGCGTTGAAGCTTTAGGACAGGGCGCCTACGAGCAGTACTTC. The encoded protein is CSVEALGQGAYEQYF.

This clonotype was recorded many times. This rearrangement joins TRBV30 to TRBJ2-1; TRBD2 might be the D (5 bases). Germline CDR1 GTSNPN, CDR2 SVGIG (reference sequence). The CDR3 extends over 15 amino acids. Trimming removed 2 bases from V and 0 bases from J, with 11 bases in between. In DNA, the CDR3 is TGTGCCTGGAGTATATGGAGGACCTCCTACAATGAGCAGTTCTTC. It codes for CAWSIWRTSYNEQFF. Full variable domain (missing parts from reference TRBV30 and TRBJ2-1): SQTIHQWPATLVQPVGSPLSLECTVEGTSNPNLYWYRQAAGRGLQLLFYSVGIGQISSEVPQNLSASRPQDRQFILSSKKLLLSDSGFYLCAWSIWRTSYNEQFFGPGTRLTVL.

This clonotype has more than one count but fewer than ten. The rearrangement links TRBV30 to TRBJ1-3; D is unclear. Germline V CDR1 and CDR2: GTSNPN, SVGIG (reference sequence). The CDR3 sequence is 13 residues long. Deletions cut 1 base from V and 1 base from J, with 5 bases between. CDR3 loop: CAWSAGSGNTIYF. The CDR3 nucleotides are TGTGCCTGGAGTGCAGGATCTGGAAACACCATATATTTT.

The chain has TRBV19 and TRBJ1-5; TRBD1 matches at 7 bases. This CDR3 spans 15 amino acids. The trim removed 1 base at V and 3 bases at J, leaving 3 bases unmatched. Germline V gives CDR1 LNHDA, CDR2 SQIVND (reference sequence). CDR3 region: CASSIGTGINQPQHF. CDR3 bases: TGTGCCAGTAGTATAGGGACAGGAATCAATCAGCCCCAGCATTTT.

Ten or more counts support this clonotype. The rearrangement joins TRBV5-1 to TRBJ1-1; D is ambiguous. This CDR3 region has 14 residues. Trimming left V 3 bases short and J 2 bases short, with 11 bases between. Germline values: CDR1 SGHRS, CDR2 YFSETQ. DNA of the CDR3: TGCGCCAGCAGCTACCAGACGGGTAACACTGAAGCTTTCTTT. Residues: CASSYQTGNTEAFF.

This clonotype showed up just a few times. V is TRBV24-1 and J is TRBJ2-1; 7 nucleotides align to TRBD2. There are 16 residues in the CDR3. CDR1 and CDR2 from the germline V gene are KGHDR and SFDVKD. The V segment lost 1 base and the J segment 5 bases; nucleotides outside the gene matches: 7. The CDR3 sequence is CATSDFGGSADNEQFF. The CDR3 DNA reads TGTGCCACCAGTGATTTTGGCGGGAGTGCGGACAATGAGCAGTTCTTC.

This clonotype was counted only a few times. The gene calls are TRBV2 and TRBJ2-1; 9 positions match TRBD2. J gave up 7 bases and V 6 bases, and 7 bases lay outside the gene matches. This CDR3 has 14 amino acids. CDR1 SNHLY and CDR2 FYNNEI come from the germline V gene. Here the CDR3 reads CASRPLAGINEQFF. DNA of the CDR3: TGTGCCAGCAGGCCTCTAGCGGGGATTAATGAGCAGTTCTTC.

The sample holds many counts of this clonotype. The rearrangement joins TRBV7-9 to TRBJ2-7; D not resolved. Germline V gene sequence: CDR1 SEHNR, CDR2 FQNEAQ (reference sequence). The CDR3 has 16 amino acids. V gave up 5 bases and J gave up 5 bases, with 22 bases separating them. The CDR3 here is CASSTMDLQRPHEQYF. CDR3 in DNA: TGTGCCAGCAGCACGATGGACCTTCAGAGGCCCCACGAGCAGTACTTC. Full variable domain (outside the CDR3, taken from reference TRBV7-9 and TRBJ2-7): DTGVSQNPRHKITKRGQNVTFRCDPISEHNRLYWYRQTLGQGPEFLTYFQNEAQLEKSRLLSDRFSAERPKGSFSTLEIQRTEQGDSAMYLCASSTMDLQRPHEQYFGPGTRLTVT.

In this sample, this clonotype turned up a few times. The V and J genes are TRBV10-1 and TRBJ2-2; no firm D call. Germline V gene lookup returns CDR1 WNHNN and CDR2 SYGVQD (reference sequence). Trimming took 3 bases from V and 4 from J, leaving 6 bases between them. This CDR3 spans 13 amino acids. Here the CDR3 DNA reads TGCGCCAGCAGTGAAAGATCCACCGGGGAGCTGTTTTTT. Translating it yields CASSERSTGELFF.

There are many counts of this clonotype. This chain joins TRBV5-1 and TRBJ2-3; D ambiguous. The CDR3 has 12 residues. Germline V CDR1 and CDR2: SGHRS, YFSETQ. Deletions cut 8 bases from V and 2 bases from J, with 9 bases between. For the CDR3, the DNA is TGCGCCAGTAGTAGACCCACAGATACGCAGTATTTT. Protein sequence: CASSRPTDTQYF.

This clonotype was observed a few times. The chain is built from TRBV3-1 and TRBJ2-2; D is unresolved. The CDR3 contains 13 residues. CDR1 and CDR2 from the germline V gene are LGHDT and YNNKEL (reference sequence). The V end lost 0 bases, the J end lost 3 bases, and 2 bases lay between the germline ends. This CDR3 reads CASSQDDTGELFF. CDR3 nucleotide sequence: TGTGCCAGCAGCCAAGATGACACCGGGGAGCTGTTTTTT.

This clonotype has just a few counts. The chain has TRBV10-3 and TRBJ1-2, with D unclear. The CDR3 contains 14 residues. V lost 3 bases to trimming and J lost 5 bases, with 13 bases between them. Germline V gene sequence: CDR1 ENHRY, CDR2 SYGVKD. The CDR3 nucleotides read TGTGCCATCAGTGACGGGAGTTACGATTATGGCTACACCTTC. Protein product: CAISDGSYDYGYTF.

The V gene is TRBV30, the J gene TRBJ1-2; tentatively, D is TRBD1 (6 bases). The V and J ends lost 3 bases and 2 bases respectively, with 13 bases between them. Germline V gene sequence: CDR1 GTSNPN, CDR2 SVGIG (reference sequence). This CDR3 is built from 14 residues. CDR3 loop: CAWSRTDKNYGYTF. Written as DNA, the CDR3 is TGTGCCTGGAGCCGGACAGACAAAAACTATGGCTACACCTTC.

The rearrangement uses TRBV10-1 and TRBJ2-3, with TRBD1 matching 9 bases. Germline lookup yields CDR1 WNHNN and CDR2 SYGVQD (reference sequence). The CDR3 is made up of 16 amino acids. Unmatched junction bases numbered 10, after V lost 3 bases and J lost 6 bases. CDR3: CASSEKLQGALDTQYF. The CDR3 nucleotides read TGCGCCAGCAGTGAAAAGCTACAGGGGGCCCTGGATACGCAGTATTTT.

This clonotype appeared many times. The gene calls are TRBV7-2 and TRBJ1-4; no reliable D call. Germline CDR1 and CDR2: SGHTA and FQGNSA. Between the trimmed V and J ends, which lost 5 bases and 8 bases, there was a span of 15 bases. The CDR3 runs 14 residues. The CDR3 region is CASSPVPPPEKLFF. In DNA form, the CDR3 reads TGTGCCAGCAGCCCCGTGCCCCCGCCCGAAAAACTGTTTTTT.

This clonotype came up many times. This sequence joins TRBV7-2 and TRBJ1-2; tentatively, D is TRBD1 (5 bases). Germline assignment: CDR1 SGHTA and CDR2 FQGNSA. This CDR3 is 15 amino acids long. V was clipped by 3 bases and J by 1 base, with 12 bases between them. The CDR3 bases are TGTGCCAGCAGCTTCCGGGACCGCGTTAACTATGGCTACACCTTC. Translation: CASSFRDRVNYGYTF. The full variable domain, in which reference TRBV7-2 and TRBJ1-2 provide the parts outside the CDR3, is GAGVSQSPSNKVTEKGKDVELRCDPISGHTALYWYRQSLGQGLEFLIYFQGNSAPDKSGLPSDRFSAERTGGSVSTLTIQRTQQEDSAVYLCASSFRDRVNYGYTFGSGTRLTVV.

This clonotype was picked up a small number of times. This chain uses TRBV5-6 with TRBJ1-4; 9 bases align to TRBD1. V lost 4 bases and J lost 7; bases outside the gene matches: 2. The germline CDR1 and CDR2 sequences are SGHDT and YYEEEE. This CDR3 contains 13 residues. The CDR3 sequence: CASSVDRGEKLFF. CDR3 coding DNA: TGTGCCAGCAGCGTGGACAGGGGTGAAAAACTGTTTTTT.

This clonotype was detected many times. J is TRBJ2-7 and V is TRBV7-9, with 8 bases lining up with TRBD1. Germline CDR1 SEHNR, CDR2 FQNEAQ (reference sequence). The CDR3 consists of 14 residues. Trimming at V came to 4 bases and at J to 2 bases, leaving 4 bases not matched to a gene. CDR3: CASSWGQAPYEQYF. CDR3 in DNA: TGTGCCAGCAGCTGGGGACAGGCACCCTACGAGCAGTACTTC.

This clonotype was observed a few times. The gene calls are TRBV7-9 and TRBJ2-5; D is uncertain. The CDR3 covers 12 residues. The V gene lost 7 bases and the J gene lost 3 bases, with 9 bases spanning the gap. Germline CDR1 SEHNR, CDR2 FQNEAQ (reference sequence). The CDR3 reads CASIRQEETQYF. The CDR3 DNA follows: TGTGCCAGCATCCGACAAGAAGAGACCCAGTACTTC.

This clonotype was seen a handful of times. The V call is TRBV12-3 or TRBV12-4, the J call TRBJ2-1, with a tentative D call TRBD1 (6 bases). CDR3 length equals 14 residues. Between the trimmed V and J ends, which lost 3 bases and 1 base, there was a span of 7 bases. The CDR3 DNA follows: TGTGCCAGCAGTTTTCAGGGGTCCTACAATGAGCAGTTCTTC. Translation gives CASSFQGSYNEQFF.